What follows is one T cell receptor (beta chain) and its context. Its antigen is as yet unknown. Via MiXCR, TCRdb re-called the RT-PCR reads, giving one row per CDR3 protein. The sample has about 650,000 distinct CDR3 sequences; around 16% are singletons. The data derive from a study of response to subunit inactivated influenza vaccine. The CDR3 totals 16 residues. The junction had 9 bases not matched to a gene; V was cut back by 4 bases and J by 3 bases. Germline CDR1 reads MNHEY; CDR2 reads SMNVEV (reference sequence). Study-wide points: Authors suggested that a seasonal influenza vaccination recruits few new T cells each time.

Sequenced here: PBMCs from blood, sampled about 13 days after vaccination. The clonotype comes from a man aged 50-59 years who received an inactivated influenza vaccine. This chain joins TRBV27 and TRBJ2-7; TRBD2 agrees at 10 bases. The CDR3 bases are TGTGCCAGCAGTTCCTGGACTAGCGGAACTATCTACGAGCAGTACTTC. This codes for CASSSWTSGTIYEQYF.